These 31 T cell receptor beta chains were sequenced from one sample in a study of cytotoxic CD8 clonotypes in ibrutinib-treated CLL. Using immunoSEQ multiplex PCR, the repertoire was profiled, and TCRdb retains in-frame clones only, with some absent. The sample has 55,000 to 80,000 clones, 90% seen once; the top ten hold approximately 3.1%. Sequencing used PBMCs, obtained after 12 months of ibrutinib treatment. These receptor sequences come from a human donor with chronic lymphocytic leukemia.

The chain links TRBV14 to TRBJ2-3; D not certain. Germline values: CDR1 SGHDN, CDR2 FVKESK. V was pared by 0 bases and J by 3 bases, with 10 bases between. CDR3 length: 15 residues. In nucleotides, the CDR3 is TGTGCCAGCAGCCAAGATCGCTGGATGACAGATACGCAGTATTTT. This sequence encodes CASSQDRWMTDTQYF.

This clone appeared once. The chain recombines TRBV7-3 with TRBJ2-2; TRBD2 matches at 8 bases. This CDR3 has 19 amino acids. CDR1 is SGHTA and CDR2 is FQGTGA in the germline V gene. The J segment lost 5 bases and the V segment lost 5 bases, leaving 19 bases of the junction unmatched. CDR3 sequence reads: CASSVSRISREVDTGELFF. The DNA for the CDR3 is TGTGCCAGCAGCGTATCACGGATTTCGCGGGAGGTAGATACCGGGGAGCTGTTTTTT. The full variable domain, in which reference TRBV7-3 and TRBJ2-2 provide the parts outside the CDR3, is GAGVSQTPSNKVTEKGKYVELRCDPISGHTALYWYRQSLGQGPEFLIYFQGTGAADDSGLPNDRFFAVRPEGSVSTLKIQRTERGDSAVYLCASSVSRISREVDTGELFFGEGSRLTVL.

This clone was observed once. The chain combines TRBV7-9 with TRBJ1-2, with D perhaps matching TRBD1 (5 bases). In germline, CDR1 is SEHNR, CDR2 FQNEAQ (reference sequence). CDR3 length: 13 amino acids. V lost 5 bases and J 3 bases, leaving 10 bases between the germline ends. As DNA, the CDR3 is TGTGCCAGCAGCCCCCAAGGGGACTATGGCTACACCTTC. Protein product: CASSPQGDYGYTF.

CDR3 coding DNA: TGTGCCAGAAGCTTGTCAGCAGGGTATGGCAATCAGCCCCAGCATTTT. Residues: CARSLSAGYGNQPQHF. This rearrangement joins TRBV5-3 to TRBJ1-5; D possibly corresponds to TRBD1 (5 bases). TRBV5-3 is an ORF; its function is uncertain. CDR3 length: 16 amino acids. V was clipped by 1 base and J by 2 bases, with 13 bases between them.

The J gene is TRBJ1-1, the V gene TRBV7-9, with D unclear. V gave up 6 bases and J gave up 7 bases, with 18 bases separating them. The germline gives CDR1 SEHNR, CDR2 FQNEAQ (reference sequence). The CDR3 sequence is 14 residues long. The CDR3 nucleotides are TGTGCCAGCAGTCGAAAGGAGAGGGAAGGTGAAGCTTTCTTT. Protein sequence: CASSRKEREGEAFF.

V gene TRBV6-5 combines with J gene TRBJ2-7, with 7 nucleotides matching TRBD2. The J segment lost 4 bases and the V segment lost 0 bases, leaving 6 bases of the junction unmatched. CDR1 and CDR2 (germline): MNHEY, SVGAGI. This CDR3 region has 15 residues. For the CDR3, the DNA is TGTGCCAGCAGTTACTCTCCGGGAGGCCCGTACGAGCAGTACTTC. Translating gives CASSYSPGGPYEQYF.

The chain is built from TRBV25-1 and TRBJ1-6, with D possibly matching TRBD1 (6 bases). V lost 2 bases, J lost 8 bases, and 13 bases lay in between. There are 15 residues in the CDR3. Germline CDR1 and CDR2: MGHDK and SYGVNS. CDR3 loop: CASSEETGSYSPLHF. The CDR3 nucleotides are TGTGCCAGCAGTGAAGAGACAGGCTCTTATTCACCCCTCCACTTT.

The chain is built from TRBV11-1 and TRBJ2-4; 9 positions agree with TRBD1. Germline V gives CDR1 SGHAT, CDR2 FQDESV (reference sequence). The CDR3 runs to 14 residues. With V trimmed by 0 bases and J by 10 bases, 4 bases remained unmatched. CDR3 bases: TGTGCCAGCAGCTTAGCTCGGACAGGGGAGATTCAGTACTTC. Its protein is CASSLARTGEIQYF.

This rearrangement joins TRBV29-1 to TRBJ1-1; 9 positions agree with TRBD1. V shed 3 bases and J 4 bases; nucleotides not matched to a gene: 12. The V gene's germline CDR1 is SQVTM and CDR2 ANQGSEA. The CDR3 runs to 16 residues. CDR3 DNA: TGCAGCGTTGACAAGGGGGACAGGGATTCGGGCACTGAAGCTTTCTTT. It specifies CSVDKGDRDSGTEAFF.

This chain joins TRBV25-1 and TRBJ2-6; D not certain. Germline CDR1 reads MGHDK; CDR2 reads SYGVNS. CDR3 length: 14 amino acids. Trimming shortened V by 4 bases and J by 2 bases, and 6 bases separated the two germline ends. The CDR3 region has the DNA TGTGCCAGCAGTGCCCTGCCTGGGGCCAACGTCCTGACTTTC. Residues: CASSALPGANVLTF.

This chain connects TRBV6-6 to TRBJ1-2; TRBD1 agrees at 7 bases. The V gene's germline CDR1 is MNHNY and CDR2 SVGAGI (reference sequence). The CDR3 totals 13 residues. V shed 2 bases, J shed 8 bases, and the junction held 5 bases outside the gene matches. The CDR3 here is CASSYGQGDGYTF. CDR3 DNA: TGTGCCAGCAGTTACGGGCAGGGGGACGGCTACACCTTC.

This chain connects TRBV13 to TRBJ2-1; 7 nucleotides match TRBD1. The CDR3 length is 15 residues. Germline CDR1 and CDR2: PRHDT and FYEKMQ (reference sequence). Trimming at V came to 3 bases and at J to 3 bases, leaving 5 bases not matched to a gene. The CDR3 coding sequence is TGTGCCAGCAGCTTCCCGGGACAGAGCTACAATGAGCAGTTCTTC. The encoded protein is CASSFPGQSYNEQFF.

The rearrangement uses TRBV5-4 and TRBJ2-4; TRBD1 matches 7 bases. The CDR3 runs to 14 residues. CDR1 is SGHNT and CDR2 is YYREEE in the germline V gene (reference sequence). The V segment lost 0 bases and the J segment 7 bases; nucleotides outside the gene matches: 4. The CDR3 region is CASSLGAQGNIQYF. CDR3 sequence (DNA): TGTGCCAGCAGCTTGGGAGCACAGGGGAACATTCAGTACTTC.

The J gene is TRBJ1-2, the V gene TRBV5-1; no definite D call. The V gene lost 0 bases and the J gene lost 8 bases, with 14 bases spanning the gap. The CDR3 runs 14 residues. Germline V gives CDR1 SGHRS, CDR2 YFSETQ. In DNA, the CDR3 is TGCGCCAGCAGCTTGGAAATTGGGGTTGTGGGCTACACCTTC. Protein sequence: CASSLEIGVVGYTF.

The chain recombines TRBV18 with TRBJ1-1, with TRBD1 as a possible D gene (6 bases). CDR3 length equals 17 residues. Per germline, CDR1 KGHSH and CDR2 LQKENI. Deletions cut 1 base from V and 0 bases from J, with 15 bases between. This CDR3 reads CASSPLGGPTMNTEAFF. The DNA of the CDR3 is TGTGCCAGCTCACCACTCGGGGGCCCAACCATGAACACTGAAGCTTTCTTT.

The CDR3 sequence: CASSSGSNTEAFF. The CDR3 DNA reads TGTGCCAGCAGCTCCGGATCGAACACTGAAGCTTTCTTT. The chain uses TRBV7-9 and TRBJ1-1; unclear D gene. Germline lookup yields CDR1 SEHNR and CDR2 FQNEAQ (reference sequence). The V end was cut by 4 bases, the J end by 1 base, with 7 bases between. The CDR3 consists of 13 residues. Variable domain in full (rest from reference TRBV7-9 and TRBJ1-1): DTGVSQNPRHKITKRGQNVTFRCDPISEHNRLYWYRQTLGQGPEFLTYFQNEAQLEKSRLLSDRFSAERPKGSFSTLEIQRTEQGDSAMYLCASSSGSNTEAFFGQGTRLTVV.

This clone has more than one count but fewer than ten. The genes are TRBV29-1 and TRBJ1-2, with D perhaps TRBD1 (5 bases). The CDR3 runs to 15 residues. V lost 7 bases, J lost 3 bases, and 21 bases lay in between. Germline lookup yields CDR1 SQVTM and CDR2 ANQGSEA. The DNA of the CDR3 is TGCAGCGCCCTATGGGGCAGAGCAATCGACTATGGCTACACCTTC. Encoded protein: CSALWGRAIDYGYTF.

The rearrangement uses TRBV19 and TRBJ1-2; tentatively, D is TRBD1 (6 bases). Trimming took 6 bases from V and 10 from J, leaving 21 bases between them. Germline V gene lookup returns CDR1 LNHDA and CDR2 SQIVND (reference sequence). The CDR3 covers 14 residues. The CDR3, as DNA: TGTGCCAGTAGCAGTTATGCGGGGGCCCAGAACTACACCTTC. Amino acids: CASSSYAGAQNYTF.

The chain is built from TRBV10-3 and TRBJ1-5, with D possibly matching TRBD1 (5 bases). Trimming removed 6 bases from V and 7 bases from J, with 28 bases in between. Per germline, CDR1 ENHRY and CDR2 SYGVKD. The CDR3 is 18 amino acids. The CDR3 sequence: CAISPHLTNPGAGQPQHF. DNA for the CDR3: TGTGCCATCAGCCCTCACCTGACGAACCCCGGGGCAGGCCAGCCCCAGCATTTT.

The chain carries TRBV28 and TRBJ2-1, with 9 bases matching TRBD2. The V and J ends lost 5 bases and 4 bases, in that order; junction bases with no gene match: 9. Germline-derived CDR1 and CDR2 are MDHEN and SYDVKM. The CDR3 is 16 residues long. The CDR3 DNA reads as TGTGCCAGCAGTCCCCTCGGGACTAGCCTATACAATGAGCAGTTCTTC. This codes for CASSPLGTSLYNEQFF. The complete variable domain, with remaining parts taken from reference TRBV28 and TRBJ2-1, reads DVKVTQSSRYLVKRTGEKVFLECVQDMDHENMFWYRQDPGLGLRLIYFSYDVKMKEKGDIPEGYSVSREKKERFSLILESASTNQTSMYLCASSPLGTSLYNEQFFGPGTRLTVL.

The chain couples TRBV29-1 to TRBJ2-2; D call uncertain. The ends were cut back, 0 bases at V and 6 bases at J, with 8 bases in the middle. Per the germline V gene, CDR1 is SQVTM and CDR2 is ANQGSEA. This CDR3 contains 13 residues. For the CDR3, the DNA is TGCAGCGTTGAAGAGTCGGGCGCCGGGGAGCTGTTTTTT. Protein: CSVEESGAGELFF.

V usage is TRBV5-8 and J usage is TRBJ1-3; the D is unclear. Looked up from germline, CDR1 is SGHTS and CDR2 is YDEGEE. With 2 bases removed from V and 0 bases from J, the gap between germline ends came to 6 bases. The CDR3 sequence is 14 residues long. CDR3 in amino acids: CASSFRDSGNTIYF. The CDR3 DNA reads TGTGCCAGCAGCTTTCGGGACTCTGGAAACACCATATATTTT.

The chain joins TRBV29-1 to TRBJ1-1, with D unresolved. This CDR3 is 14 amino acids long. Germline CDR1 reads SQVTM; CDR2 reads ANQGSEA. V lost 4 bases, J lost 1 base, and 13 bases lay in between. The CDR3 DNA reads TGCAGCGTTGTTGGAGGGCAAAAGAACACTGAAGCTTTCTTT. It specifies CSVVGGQKNTEAFF.

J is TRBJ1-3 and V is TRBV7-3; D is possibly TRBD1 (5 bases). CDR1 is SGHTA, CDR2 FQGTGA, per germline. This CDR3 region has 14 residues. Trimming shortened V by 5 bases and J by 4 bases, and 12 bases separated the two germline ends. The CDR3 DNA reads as TGTGCCAGCAGCCCAACGGGGGACGGAAACACCATATATTTT. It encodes CASSPTGDGNTIYF.

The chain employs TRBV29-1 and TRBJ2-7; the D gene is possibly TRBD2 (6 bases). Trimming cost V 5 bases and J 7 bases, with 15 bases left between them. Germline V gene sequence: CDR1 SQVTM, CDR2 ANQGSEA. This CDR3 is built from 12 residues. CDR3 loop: CSVRSGEREQYF. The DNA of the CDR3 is TGCAGCGTTCGGTCGGGGGAACGGGAGCAGTACTTC.

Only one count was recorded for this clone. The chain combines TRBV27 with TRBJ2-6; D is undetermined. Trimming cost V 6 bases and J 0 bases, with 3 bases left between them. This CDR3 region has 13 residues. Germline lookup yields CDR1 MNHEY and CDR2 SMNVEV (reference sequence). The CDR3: CASSHSGANVLTF. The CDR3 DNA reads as TGTGCCAGCAGCCACTCTGGGGCCAACGTCCTGACTTTC.

CDR3 coding DNA: TGTGCCAGTAGTACCCGACTAGCGGGGTTCTACGAGCAGTACTTC. It codes for CASSTRLAGFYEQYF. The chain combines TRBV19 with TRBJ2-7; 11 positions agree with TRBD2. With 4 bases clipped from V and 3 bases from J, the junction kept 5 bases outside the gene matches. This CDR3 has 15 residues. Germline loops: CDR1 LNHDA, CDR2 SQIVND (reference sequence).

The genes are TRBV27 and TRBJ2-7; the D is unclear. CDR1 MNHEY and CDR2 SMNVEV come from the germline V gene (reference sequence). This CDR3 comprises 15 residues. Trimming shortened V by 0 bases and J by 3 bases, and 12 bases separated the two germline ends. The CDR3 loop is CASSLSAVWGYEQYF. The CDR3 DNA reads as TGTGCCAGCAGTTTATCCGCGGTTTGGGGCTACGAGCAGTACTTC.

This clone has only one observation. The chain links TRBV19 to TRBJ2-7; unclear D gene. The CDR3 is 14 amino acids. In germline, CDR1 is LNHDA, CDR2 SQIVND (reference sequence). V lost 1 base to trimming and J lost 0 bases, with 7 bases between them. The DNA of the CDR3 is TGTGCCAGTAGTATAGCCGGCTCCTCCTACGAGCAGTACTTC. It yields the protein CASSIAGSSYEQYF.

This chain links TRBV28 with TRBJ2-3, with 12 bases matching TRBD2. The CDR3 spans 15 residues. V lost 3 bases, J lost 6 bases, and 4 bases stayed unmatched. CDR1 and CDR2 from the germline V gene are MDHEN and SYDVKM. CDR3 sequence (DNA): TGTGCCAGCAGTTTCCTAGCGGGAGGGAGGGATACGCAGTATTTT. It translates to CASSFLAGGRDTQYF.

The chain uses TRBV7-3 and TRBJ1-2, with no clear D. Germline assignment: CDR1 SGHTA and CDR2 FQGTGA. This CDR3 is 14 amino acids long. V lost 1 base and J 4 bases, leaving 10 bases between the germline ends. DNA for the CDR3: TGTGCCAGCAGCTTAAGGGGAACTAGCTATGGCTACACCTTC. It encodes CASSLRGTSYGYTF.